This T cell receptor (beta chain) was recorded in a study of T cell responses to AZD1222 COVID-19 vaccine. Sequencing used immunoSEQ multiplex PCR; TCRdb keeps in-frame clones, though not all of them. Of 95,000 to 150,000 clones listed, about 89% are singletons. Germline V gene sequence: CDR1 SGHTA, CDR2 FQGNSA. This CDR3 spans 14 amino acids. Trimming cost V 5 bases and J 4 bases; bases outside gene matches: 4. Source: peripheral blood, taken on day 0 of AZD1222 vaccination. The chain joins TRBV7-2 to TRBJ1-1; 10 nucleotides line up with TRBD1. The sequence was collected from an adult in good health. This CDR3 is CASSGRTGGTEAFF. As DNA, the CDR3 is TGTGCCAGCAGCGGACGGACAGGGGGCACTGAAGCTTTCTTT.